These 28 T cell receptor beta chains originate from one sample sequenced in a study of blood T cell repertoires in COVID-19. The repertoire was sequenced with immunoSEQ multiplex PCR; TCRdb's copy has only in-frame clones and lacks some. The table has approximately 310,000 clones, 89% seen once. Sequencing was carried out using PBMCs or T cells enriched from blood (not recorded which). The receptor source for this set is a man aged 60 to 69 who had recovered from COVID-19.

V and J are TRBV5-1 and TRBJ2-6; D is possibly TRBD1 (6 bases). This CDR3 region has 17 residues. Deletions cut 6 bases from V and 3 bases from J, with 19 bases between. Germline loops: CDR1 SGHRS, CDR2 YFSETQ. The CDR3 region is CASKITGLWDGANVLTF. In DNA form, the CDR3 reads TGCGCCAGCAAGATAACAGGGCTCTGGGATGGGGCCAACGTCCTGACTTTC.

The rearrangement uses TRBV29-1 and TRBJ1-2; D is ambiguous. Trimming removed 5 bases at V and 4 bases at J, with 14 bases between. Germline lookup yields CDR1 SQVTM and CDR2 ANQGSEA. The CDR3 extends over 13 amino acids. CDR3 nucleotide sequence: TGCAGCGTTCCCCCCCGGGTGGGCTATGGCTACACCTTC. Protein: CSVPPRVGYGYTF.

This clone was counted once. The chain recombines TRBV5-4 with TRBJ2-1, with 9 bases aligning to TRBD2. Germline assignment: CDR1 SGHNT and CDR2 YYREEE (reference sequence). The CDR3 is 16 residues long. J lost 4 bases, V lost 4 bases, and 9 bases had no gene match. CDR3 amino acids: CASSNTAGGWYNEQFF. The CDR3 nucleotides are TGTGCCAGCAGCAACACCGCGGGGGGGTGGTACAATGAGCAGTTCTTC.

The chain uses TRBV28 and TRBJ1-5, with TRBD1 identical over 8 bases. This CDR3 contains 15 residues. Losses at the gene ends were 2 bases for V and 5 bases for J; bases not matched to a gene: 5. The germline gives CDR1 MDHEN, CDR2 SYDVKM. CDR3 protein: CASSLLTGVDQPQHF. The CDR3 region has the DNA TGTGCCAGCAGTTTACTGACAGGGGTGGATCAGCCCCAGCATTTT.

This chain uses TRBV9 with TRBJ2-3, with D possibly being TRBD2 (5 bases). Germline V gene lookup returns CDR1 SGDLS and CDR2 YYNGEE. The V and J ends lost 0 bases and 0 bases respectively, with 11 bases between them. The CDR3 is 16 residues long. CDR3 region: CASSVEASTSTDTQYF. Written as DNA, the CDR3 is TGTGCCAGCAGCGTAGAGGCTAGCACTAGCACAGATACGCAGTATTTT. Supplemented by reference TRBV9 and TRBJ2-3, the full variable domain reads DSGVTQTPKHLITATGQRVTLRCSPRSGDLSVYWYQQSLDQGLQFLIQYYNGEERAKGNILERFSAQQFPDLHSELNLSSLELGDSALYFCASSVEASTSTDTQYFGPGTRLTVL.

This clone was recorded a few times. The chain links TRBV28 to TRBJ2-2, with D tentatively TRBD2 (6 bases). CDR3 length: 15 residues. The V gene lost 4 bases and the J gene lost 2 bases, with 11 bases spanning the gap. CDR1 and CDR2 (germline): MDHEN, SYDVKM. The CDR3 protein is CASSSPGTNTGELFF. In DNA, the CDR3 is TGTGCCAGCAGTTCCCCCGGGACTAACACCGGGGAGCTGTTTTTT.

The chain is built from TRBV5-1 and TRBJ1-1; 10 nucleotides agree with TRBD1. V was pared by 4 bases and J by 4 bases, with 7 bases of the junction left unmatched. The CDR3 length is 15 residues. Germline V lookup: CDR1 SGHRS, CDR2 YFSETQ. The CDR3 coding sequence is TGCGCCAGCAGCCGGCAGAGGACAGGGGGCACTGAAGCTTTCTTT. Translated: CASSRQRTGGTEAFF.

In its sample, this clone was seen a few times. V gene TRBV28 combines with J gene TRBJ2-1; tentative D call: TRBD2 (6 bases). This CDR3 is built from 15 residues. Trimming took off 5 bases at V and 8 bases at J, with 19 bases between the two ends. Looked up from germline, CDR1 is MDHEN and CDR2 is SYDVKM. The CDR3 DNA is TGTGCCAGCAGTGTCGACTTGCCCCAGCGGGATGAGCAGTTCTTC. It translates to CASSVDLPQRDEQFF. Full variable domain (missing parts from reference TRBV28 and TRBJ2-1): DVKVTQSSRYLVKRTGEKVFLECVQDMDHENMFWYRQDPGLGLRLIYFSYDVKMKEKGDIPEGYSVSREKKERFSLILESASTNQTSMYLCASSVDLPQRDEQFFGPGTRLTVL.

V gene TRBV6-5 combines with J gene TRBJ1-3; D gene unclear. V shed 0 bases and J shed 4 bases, with 4 bases lying between them. The V gene's germline CDR1 is MNHEY and CDR2 SVGAGI. CDR3 length: 13 residues. In nucleotides, the CDR3 is TGTGCCAGCAGTTACTCGAGGGGAAACACCATATATTTT. Protein product: CASSYSRGNTIYF.

This sequence joins TRBV9 and TRBJ1-2, with no clear D. This CDR3 has 13 amino acids. Trimming cost V 0 bases and J 5 bases, with 8 bases left between them. Germline V CDR1 and CDR2: SGDLS, YYNGEE. CDR3 residues: CASSVEAGYGYTF. The CDR3 DNA follows: TGTGCCAGCAGCGTAGAGGCCGGGTATGGCTACACCTTC.

The rearrangement joins TRBV5-6 to TRBJ2-5; 8 bases are a match to TRBD1. Unmatched junction bases numbered 6, after V lost 3 bases and J lost 5 bases. The germline V gene has CDR1 SGHDT and CDR2 YYEEEE. The CDR3 totals 14 residues. In DNA, the CDR3 is TGTGCCAGCAGCTCGGACAGGGCTCGGGAGACCCAGTACTTC. Translation: CASSSDRARETQYF.

The chain carries TRBV9 and TRBJ1-4, with 10 bases fitting TRBD1. Germline CDR1 is SGDLS and CDR2 is YYNGEE. The ends lost 2 bases at V and 6 bases at J; junction bases unmatched: 4. This CDR3 has 15 amino acids. CDR3 sequence: CASSVSGTGDEKLFF. The DNA for the CDR3 is TGTGCCAGCAGCGTCTCCGGGACAGGGGATGAAAAACTGTTTTTT.

The CDR3 nucleotides are TGTGCCAGCAGCTTAAGTCTAGCGGGAGTGGGTGAGCAGTTCTTC. Translated: CASSLSLAGVGEQFF. The chain carries TRBV7-3 and TRBJ2-1; 10 bases line up with TRBD2. Germline CDR1 is SGHTA and CDR2 is FQGTGA. After removal of 1 base from V and 9 bases from J, the junction contained 6 bases not matched to a gene. This CDR3 has 15 amino acids. The full variable domain, its missing parts supplied by reference TRBV7-3 and TRBJ2-1, is GAGVSQTPSNKVTEKGKYVELRCDPISGHTALYWYRQSLGQGPEFLIYFQGTGAADDSGLPNDRFFAVRPEGSVSTLKIQRTERGDSAVYLCASSLSLAGVGEQFFGPGTRLTVL.

The chain uses TRBV7-9 and TRBJ2-1, with a possible D match to TRBD2 (7 bases). The CDR3 totals 15 residues. Trimming took off 5 bases at V and 5 bases at J, with 16 bases between the two ends. Per germline, CDR1 SEHNR and CDR2 FQNEAQ (reference sequence). The CDR3: CASSPRGAVHNEQFF. CDR3 nucleotide sequence: TGTGCCAGCAGCCCTCGGGGGGCCGTCCACAATGAGCAGTTCTTC.

The genes are TRBV28 and TRBJ1-3; 7 bases map to TRBD1. V shed 4 bases and J 0 bases; nucleotides not matched to a gene: 3. The CDR3 is 15 residues long. CDR1 and CDR2 (germline): MDHEN, SYDVKM. Here the CDR3 DNA reads TGTGCCAGCAGTTCAGACAGGGTCTCTGGAAACACCATATATTTT. Amino acid sequence: CASSSDRVSGNTIYF.

The chain employs TRBV3-1 (or the pseudogene TRBV3-2) and TRBJ1-1; unclear D gene. The CDR3 totals 14 residues. V lost 2 bases and J 3 bases, leaving 10 bases between the germline ends. CDR1 is LGHDT and CDR2 is YNNKEL in the germline V gene (reference sequence). The CDR3 loop is CASSQSYGDTEAFF. The CDR3 DNA reads TGTGCCAGCAGCCAATCTTATGGAGACACTGAAGCTTTCTTT.

For this clone: An end of the junction does not agree with germline; a read error may underlie this. This chain joins TRBV7-7 and TRBJ2-1; 10 nucleotides line up with TRBD2. Looked up from germline, CDR1 is SSHAT and CDR2 is FNYEAQ (reference sequence). This CDR3 has 15 amino acids. The CDR3 nucleotides are TGTGCTAGCAGCATGAGCGGGAGGGGTTTCAATGAGCAGTTCTTC. Its translation: CASSMSGRGFNEQFF.

This clone has a single count. The V gene is TRBV2, the J gene TRBJ2-3; no clear D. From germline, CDR1 is SNHLY and CDR2 FYNNEI. The CDR3 runs to 14 residues. V lost 7 bases and J 0 bases, leaving 11 bases between the germline ends. The CDR3 nucleotides are TGTGCCAGCACCCTCGAGTCTAGCACAGATACGCAGTATTTT. Translated, it gives CASTLESSTDTQYF.

The CDR3 nucleotides read TGTGCCACCAGCAGAGATAATTCACTGCTTAATGAGCAGTTCTTC. Its translation is CATSRDNSLLNEQFF. The genes are TRBV15 and TRBJ2-1; D is undetermined. Germline V gives CDR1 LNHNV, CDR2 YYDKDF (reference sequence). V dropped 0 bases and J dropped 7 bases, with 13 bases sitting between them. This CDR3 has 15 residues.

This chain connects TRBV7-2 to TRBJ2-1, with 11 positions matching TRBD2. The CDR3 consists of 16 residues. The J segment lost 10 bases and the V segment lost 5 bases, leaving 13 bases of the junction unmatched. Germline CDR1 and CDR2: SGHTA and FQGNSA. This CDR3 is CASSPPGLAASGEQFF. The CDR3 DNA is TGTGCCAGCAGCCCTCCGGGACTAGCGGCCTCGGGGGAGCAGTTCTTC.

V gene TRBV28 combines with J gene TRBJ2-1; TRBD2 might be the D (5 bases). Trimming took 3 bases from V and 8 from J, leaving 5 bases between them. CDR1 is MDHEN and CDR2 is SYDVKM in the germline V gene. The CDR3 covers 11 residues. The CDR3 protein is CASSLEDEQFF. The CDR3 region has the DNA TGTGCCAGCAGTTTGGAGGATGAGCAGTTCTTC.

The chain links TRBV5-1 to TRBJ2-3, with 9 positions matching TRBD1. The CDR3 runs 16 residues. V dropped 4 bases and J dropped 5; count of bases not matched to a gene: 11. Germline CDR1 SGHRS, CDR2 YFSETQ. CDR3 in DNA: TGCGCCAGCAGCCCTGACAGGGGGACATTGGGAGATACGCAGTATTTT. It specifies CASSPDRGTLGDTQYF.

The rearrangement joins TRBV9 to TRBJ2-5; a weak D match, TRBD2 (6 bases). V was cut by 1 base and J by 2 bases, with 15 bases left in between. The CDR3 sequence is 16 residues long. CDR1 and CDR2 (germline): SGDLS, YYNGEE. The CDR3 region is CASSVSGGSGQETQYF. Written as DNA, the CDR3 is TGTGCCAGCAGCGTATCCGGGGGAAGCGGACAAGAGACCCAGTACTTC.

The chain links TRBV30 to TRBJ1-3; D call uncertain. The CDR3 runs to 11 residues. V lost 1 base to trimming and J lost 7 bases, with 5 bases between them. Germline CDR1 reads GTSNPN; CDR2 reads SVGIG (reference sequence). DNA of the CDR3: TGTGCCTGGAGTGGTCTCAACACCATATATTTT. Encoded protein: CAWSGLNTIYF.

The rearrangement uses TRBV3-1 (or the pseudogene TRBV3-2) and TRBJ2-1; 9 bases map to TRBD1. Germline V gene lookup returns CDR1 LGHDT and CDR2 YNNKEL (reference sequence). V lost 3 bases, J lost 8 bases, and 11 bases stayed unmatched. The length of the CDR3 is 16 residues. CDR3 in amino acids: CASSQARTGDRDEQFF. The CDR3 DNA is TGTGCCAGCAGCCAGGCACGGACAGGGGACAGGGATGAGCAGTTCTTC.

V gene TRBV4-2 combines with J gene TRBJ2-7; 12 bases align to TRBD2. V lost 5 bases to trimming and J lost 7 bases; unmatched junction nucleotides: 9. Per germline, CDR1 LGHNA and CDR2 YNFKEQ. CDR3 length: 15 amino acids. The CDR3 region is CASSGRTSGEGEQYF. DNA of the CDR3: TGTGCCAGCAGCGGGCGGACTAGCGGGGAGGGAGAGCAGTACTTC.

This chain connects TRBV19 to TRBJ2-7; tentative D call: TRBD2 (6 bases). Germline CDR1 is LNHDA and CDR2 is SQIVND (reference sequence). The CDR3 covers 13 residues. Trimming pared 9 bases from V and 2 bases from J, leaving 14 bases between. The CDR3 loop reads CARGRTNPYEQYF. The CDR3 bases are TGTGCCAGAGGAAGGACTAACCCCTACGAGCAGTACTTC.

The chain has TRBV5-1 and TRBJ2-7; 9 positions agree with TRBD1. After removal of 4 bases from V and 4 bases from J, the junction contained 12 bases not matched to a gene. The germline gives CDR1 SGHRS, CDR2 YFSETQ. This CDR3 region has 16 residues. CDR3 sequence reads: CASSRASGQGVYEQYF. The CDR3, as DNA: TGCGCCAGCAGCCGTGCTTCGGGACAGGGTGTATACGAGCAGTACTTC.